Presented here are 6 T cell receptor beta chains from one specimen sequenced in a study of blood T cell repertoires in COVID-19 (dated by TCRdb to the early 2020s). Libraries were constructed by the immunoSEQ multiplex PCR assay. The table was pulled from immuneACCESS by TCRdb, which kept in-frame rearrangements only. Such tables lose some clones; where checked, under half of the loss comes from unresolved V genes, and the rest has no known cause. The sample profile shows about 120,000 clones; about 85% of them were found once. Under 8% of the sample rests with the top ten. What was sequenced was peripheral blood. These receptors were taken from an elderly man with active or convalescent COVID-19.

This clone has more than one count but fewer than ten. The rearrangement links TRBV9 to TRBJ2-7; D possibly corresponds to TRBD1 (6 bases). Germline values: CDR1 SGDLS, CDR2 YYNGEE. V lost 0 bases and J 4 bases, leaving 14 bases between the germline ends. The CDR3 runs to 15 residues. CDR3 nucleotides: TGTGCCAGCAGCGTAGGGGTCACAGGGACGTACGAGCAGTACTTC. It specifies CASSVGVTGTYEQYF.

This chain links TRBV4-3 with TRBJ2-5, with D perhaps TRBD2 (5 bases). This CDR3 is built from 16 residues. Trimming stripped 0 bases from V and 5 bases from J, with 16 bases between. CDR1 and CDR2 (germline): LGHNA, YSLEER. CDR3 in amino acids: CASSQDLARGKETQYF. The CDR3 DNA follows: TGCGCCAGCAGCCAAGATCTAGCCCGAGGGAAGGAGACCCAGTACTTC.

The rearrangement joins TRBV29-1 to TRBJ1-1, with D possibly TRBD1 on 5 matching bases. The CDR3 runs to 13 residues. Germline CDR1 SQVTM, CDR2 ANQGSEA. The ends were cut back, 5 bases at V and 3 bases at J, with 13 bases in the middle. CDR3 loop: CSVLDSLDTEAFF. CDR3 sequence (DNA): TGCAGCGTTCTCGACAGCCTGGACACTGAAGCTTTCTTT.

This clone has just a few counts. The gene calls are TRBV27 and TRBJ1-3, with TRBD1 matching over 7 bases. The CDR3 is 14 residues long. Germline V gives CDR1 MNHEY, CDR2 SMNVEV (reference sequence). With V trimmed by 2 bases and J by 3 bases, 1 base remained unmatched. CDR3 DNA sequence: TGTGCCAGCAGTTTAAACAGGGGTGGAAACACCATATATTTT. Its protein is CASSLNRGGNTIYF.

The chain uses TRBV7-2 and TRBJ2-1; TRBD2 might be the D (5 bases). The germline CDR1 and CDR2 sequences are SGHTA and FQGNSA. CDR3 length: 16 amino acids. Between the trimmed V and J ends, which lost 5 bases and 6 bases, there was a span of 20 bases. The CDR3 here is CASSPRGPRLGNEQFF. The CDR3 DNA reads as TGTGCCAGCAGCCCCAGAGGGCCCCGGTTAGGCAATGAGCAGTTCTTC.

This clone was seen a few times. The genes are TRBV28 and TRBJ1-5, with TRBD1 as a possible D gene (6 bases). CDR3 length equals 14 residues. Trimming took off 5 bases at V and 5 bases at J, with 13 bases between the two ends. CDR1 and CDR2 from the germline V gene are MDHEN and SYDVKM. CDR3 sequence reads: CASSKTGDYQPQHF. The CDR3 DNA follows: TGTGCCAGCAGTAAGACAGGTGATTATCAGCCCCAGCATTTT.